Each of the 27 T cell receptor beta chains below was sequenced from the same sample in a study of blood T cell repertoires in COVID-19 (dated by TCRdb to between 2020 and 2021). The library was generated by the immunoSEQ multiplex PCR assay. Imported from immuneACCESS, the table was reduced by TCRdb to in-frame sequences with V and J called. These copies leave out some clones; in studies compared against another copy, an unresolved V gene accounts for under half, and the cause of the remainder is not known. This sample has about 63,000 clones in its table, and around 83% of those were observed once. Around 6.3% of the sample is in the top ten clones. Sequencing input: peripheral blood. The receptor source for this set is a human donor in a cohort sampled during active COVID-19.

DNA for the CDR3: TGTGCCAGCAGCTCCTCCCCGGGGTTCACCGGGGAGCTGTTTTTT. Its translation: CASSSSPGFTGELFF. V and J are TRBV7-3 and TRBJ2-2; possible D gene TRBD2, 5 bases. This CDR3 has 15 residues. The V end lost 4 bases, the J end lost 4 bases, and 13 bases lay between the germline ends. In germline, CDR1 is SGHTA, CDR2 FQGTGA.

The chain recombines TRBV2 with TRBJ2-7; perhaps TRBD1 as D (5 bases). CDR1 is SNHLY and CDR2 is FYNNEI in the germline V gene. V lost 6 bases and J 0 bases, leaving 12 bases between the germline ends. CDR3 length equals 14 residues. The CDR3 nucleotides read TGTGCCAGCAGGCCAGGGCTAAACTCCTACGAGCAGTACTTC. Residues: CASRPGLNSYEQYF.

This clone was counted a single time. The V call is TRBV12-3 or TRBV12-4, the J call TRBJ1-2; D perhaps matches TRBD1 (5 bases). V was clipped by 2 bases and J by 7 bases, with 11 bases between them. The CDR3 is made up of 13 amino acids. The CDR3 DNA is TGTGCCAGCAGTTTAACCGGGGGTGTTGGCTACACCTTC. It encodes CASSLTGGVGYTF.

The chain joins TRBV7-2 to TRBJ2-5, with a possible D match to TRBD2 (6 bases). This CDR3 has 18 residues. Germline values: CDR1 SGHTA, CDR2 FQGNSA. Trimming pared 7 bases from V and 5 bases from J, leaving 29 bases between. The CDR3 sequence is CASNPQPGGLAPLETQYF. DNA for the CDR3: TGTGCCAGCAATCCCCAGCCCGGAGGGTTAGCACCCCTGGAGACCCAGTACTTC.

This clone was observed a few times. The chain is built from TRBV6-1 and TRBJ2-1, with D maybe TRBD1 (5 bases). In germline, CDR1 is MNHNS, CDR2 SASEGT. With 1 base removed from V and 3 bases from J, the gap between germline ends came to 10 bases. The CDR3 spans 15 residues. The CDR3 bases are TGTGCCAGCAGTGAAGGGGCAGGGTACTACAATGAGCAGTTCTTC. As protein: CASSEGAGYYNEQFF.

This rearrangement joins TRBV18 to TRBJ2-7, with D possibly TRBD2 on 6 matching bases. V was shortened by 0 bases and J by 2 bases, with 8 bases between the two germline ends. Germline V lookup: CDR1 KGHSH, CDR2 LQKENI. This CDR3 is 14 amino acids long. In DNA form, the CDR3 reads TGTGCCAGCTCACCACCGGGCGGGGCCTACGAGCAGTACTTC. This sequence encodes CASSPPGGAYEQYF.

This sequence joins TRBV19 and TRBJ2-5; D perhaps matches TRBD2 (6 bases). The CDR3 is made up of 15 amino acids. Trimming cost V 0 bases and J 2 bases, with 10 bases left between them. Germline CDR1 and CDR2: LNHDA and SQIVND (reference sequence). The CDR3 coding sequence is TGTGCCAGTAGTATAGATCGGAGGGCGCAAGAGACCCAGTACTTC. Its translation: CASSIDRRAQETQYF.

The genes are TRBV19 and TRBJ1-6; a weak D match, TRBD1 (6 bases). The CDR3 has 13 residues. Germline V gene lookup returns CDR1 LNHDA and CDR2 SQIVND (reference sequence). Between the trimmed V and J ends, which lost 9 bases and 4 bases, there was a span of 10 bases. CDR3 DNA sequence: TGTGCCAGCGCGGACAGATATAATTCACCCCTCCACTTT. It encodes CASADRYNSPLHF.

The chain recombines TRBV5-5 with TRBJ2-7; 9 bases are shared with TRBD1. Trimming at V came to 4 bases and at J to 5 bases, leaving 10 bases not matched to a gene. In germline, CDR1 is SGHKS, CDR2 YYEKEE (reference sequence). The CDR3 is made up of 15 amino acids. The CDR3 coding sequence is TGTGCCAGCAGCCGATTCGGGACAGGGAAGAACGAGCAGTACTTC. Amino acid sequence: CASSRFGTGKNEQYF. Full variable domain (outside the CDR3, taken from reference TRBV5-5 and TRBJ2-7): DAGVTQSPTHLIKTRGQQVTLRCSPISGHKSVSWYQQVLGQGPQFIFQYYEKEERGRGNFPDRFSARQFPNYSSELNVNALLLGDSALYLCASSRFGTGKNEQYFGPGTRLTVT.

The V gene is TRBV2, the J gene TRBJ1-2, with 7 bases matching TRBD1. This CDR3 comprises 15 residues. Trimming removed 4 bases from V and 8 bases from J; junction bases left unmatched: 13. Germline V CDR1 and CDR2: SNHLY, FYNNEI. The CDR3 here is CASSGRQGPTRGYTF. The CDR3 nucleotides are TGTGCCAGCAGTGGAAGACAGGGACCCACTCGGGGCTACACCTTC.

V and J are TRBV18 and TRBJ1-3; 7 bases are a match to TRBD1. The CDR3 spans 13 residues. Per germline, CDR1 KGHSH and CDR2 LQKENI. V lost 5 bases to trimming and J lost 2 bases; unmatched junction nucleotides: 0. CDR3 in amino acids: CASSGTAGNTIYF. CDR3 nucleotide sequence: TGTGCCAGCTCAGGGACAGCTGGAAACACCATATATTTT.

J is TRBJ2-7 and V is TRBV6-5, with D possibly being TRBD2 (5 bases). Trimming removed 7 bases at V and 6 bases at J, with 16 bases between. Germline-derived CDR1 and CDR2 are MNHEY and SVGAGI. This CDR3 comprises 13 residues. The CDR3 protein is CASTPVGSGEQYF. The CDR3 nucleotides read TGTGCCAGCACCCCCGTGGGGAGCGGCGAGCAGTACTTC.

The V and J genes are TRBV18 and TRBJ2-7; 13 bases map to TRBD2. Germline CDR1 KGHSH, CDR2 LQKENI. The CDR3 loop spans 15 amino acids. J gave up 6 bases and V 11 bases, and 13 bases lay outside the gene matches. The CDR3 sequence: CAGSFGLAGATEQYF. CDR3 coding DNA: TGTGCCGGTTCTTTCGGACTAGCGGGAGCGACCGAGCAGTACTTC.

The chain joins TRBV7-6 to TRBJ1-1; TRBD1 is a possible D gene (5 bases). Trimming stripped 4 bases from V and 0 bases from J, with 12 bases between. CDR3 length equals 15 residues. Germline CDR1 and CDR2: SGHVS and FNYEAQ. The CDR3 protein is CASSSRRQLNTEAFF. The CDR3 region has the DNA TGTGCCAGCAGCTCGAGACGACAGCTGAACACTGAAGCTTTCTTT.

This rearrangement joins TRBV11-1 to TRBJ2-7, with 10 positions matching TRBD2. Germline values: CDR1 SGHAT, CDR2 FQDESV (reference sequence). Germline trimming cut 4 bases from V and 2 bases from J; bases unmatched to any gene: 5. This CDR3 is 15 amino acids long. The CDR3 DNA reads TGTGCCAGCAGCTCCAGCGGGAGGGGGACCTACGAGCAGTACTTC. Translating it yields CASSSSGRGTYEQYF.

The chain is built from TRBV11-3 and TRBJ2-3, with no clear D. V shed 2 bases and J shed 1 base, with 10 bases lying between them. CDR3 length: 15 residues. Looked up from germline, CDR1 is SGHNT and CDR2 is YENEEA. The CDR3 spells CASSLSSTGTDTQYF. CDR3 bases: TGTGCCAGCAGCTTATCCTCTACGGGCACAGATACGCAGTATTTT. Supplemented by reference TRBV11-3 and TRBJ2-3, the full variable domain reads EAGVVQSPRYKIIEKKQPVAFWCNPISGHNTLYWYLQNLGQGPELLIRYENEEAVDDSQLPKDRFSAERLKGVDSTLKIQPAELGDSAVYLCASSLSSTGTDTQYFGPGTRLTVL.

The chain carries TRBV24-1 and TRBJ2-5, with D possibly TRBD1 on 6 matching bases. The V gene's germline CDR1 is KGHDR and CDR2 SFDVKD. This CDR3 contains 15 residues. V dropped 7 bases and J dropped 1 base, with 15 bases sitting between them. The CDR3 bases are TGTGCCACCAGCTGGTCAGGGGATAGCCAAGAGACCCAGTACTTC. It codes for CATSWSGDSQETQYF.

This chain uses TRBV5-6 with TRBJ2-2; 8 bases map to TRBD1. The CDR3 loop spans 14 amino acids. J lost 7 bases, V lost 3 bases, and 5 bases had no gene match. The V gene's germline CDR1 is SGHDT and CDR2 YYEEEE. The CDR3 region is CASSSQGAGGELFF. CDR3 DNA sequence: TGTGCCAGCAGCTCCCAGGGGGCGGGCGGGGAGCTGTTTTTT. The complete variable domain, with remaining parts taken from reference TRBV5-6 and TRBJ2-2, reads DAGVTQSPTHLIKTRGQQVTLRCSPKSGHDTVSWYQQALGQGPQFIFQYYEEEERQRGNFPDRFSGHQFPNYSSELNVNALLLGDSALYLCASSSQGAGGELFFGEGSRLTVL.

This rearrangement joins TRBV7-3 to TRBJ2-1; 10 bases line up with TRBD2. Germline assignment: CDR1 SGHTA and CDR2 FQGTGA. Trimming took 3 bases from V and 9 from J; bases not matched to a gene: 11. The CDR3 contains 16 residues. The CDR3 reads CASSFLPSGSSGEQFF. In nucleotides, the CDR3 is TGTGCCAGCAGCTTCCTTCCTAGCGGGAGTTCGGGTGAGCAGTTCTTC. Full variable domain (rest looked up from reference TRBV7-3 and TRBJ2-1): GAGVSQTPSNKVTEKGKYVELRCDPISGHTALYWYRQSLGQGPEFLIYFQGTGAADDSGLPNDRFFAVRPEGSVSTLKIQRTERGDSAVYLCASSFLPSGSSGEQFFGPGTRLTVL.

This chain connects TRBV7-6 to TRBJ2-1; possibly TRBD2 for D (5 bases). Between the trimmed V and J ends, which lost 4 bases and 2 bases, there was a span of 12 bases. The germline V gene encodes CDR1 SGHVS and CDR2 FNYEAQ. The CDR3 covers 15 residues. In DNA form, the CDR3 reads TGTGCCAGCAGCTCCGAATCACTAGCCTACAATGAGCAGTTCTTC. Amino acids: CASSSESLAYNEQFF.

The chain couples TRBV10-3 to TRBJ1-3; 11 bases map to TRBD1. Germline lookup yields CDR1 ENHRY and CDR2 SYGVKD. The CDR3 runs 15 residues. Trimming took 6 bases from V and 3 from J; bases not matched to a gene: 4. CDR3 DNA: TGTGCCATCAGAGGACAGGGGGCGTTTGGAAACACCATATATTTT. Its protein is CAIRGQGAFGNTIYF.

J is TRBJ2-1 and V is TRBV2, with TRBD1 matching 11 bases. Trimming cost V 4 bases and J 8 bases; bases outside gene matches: 7. This CDR3 contains 15 residues. CDR1 is SNHLY, CDR2 FYNNEI, per germline. CDR3 sequence (DNA): TGTGCCAGCAGTGCCCGGGACAGGGGGTTGGATGAGCAGTTCTTC. It specifies CASSARDRGLDEQFF.

V and J are TRBV9 and TRBJ2-7, with a tentative D call TRBD1 (5 bases). The CDR3 covers 13 residues. V lost 4 bases to trimming and J lost 3 bases, with 11 bases between them. Germline values: CDR1 SGDLS, CDR2 YYNGEE. This CDR3 is CASSSSQGYEQYF. As DNA, the CDR3 is TGTGCCAGCAGCTCGAGCCAGGGCTACGAGCAGTACTTC.

The chain is built from TRBV6-5 and TRBJ1-2; 12 nucleotides line up with TRBD1. J was trimmed by 5 bases and V by 5 bases; bases with no gene match: 6. CDR3 length: 15 residues. Looked up from germline, CDR1 is MNHEY and CDR2 is SVGAGI. The CDR3: CASSTRDRGPYGYTF. In DNA form, the CDR3 reads TGTGCCAGCAGTACCCGGGACAGGGGGCCTTATGGCTACACCTTC.

The chain recombines TRBV2 with TRBJ2-2; 11 nucleotides line up with TRBD2. This CDR3 spans 15 amino acids. V lost 7 bases, J lost 1 base, and 2 bases stayed unmatched. CDR1 is SNHLY and CDR2 is FYNNEI in the germline V gene. The DNA for the CDR3 is TGTGCCAGCAAAGGGACTAGCGGGAACACCGGGGAGCTGTTTTTT. This gives the protein CASKGTSGNTGELFF.

V gene TRBV5-1 combines with J gene TRBJ1-1, with 9 nucleotides matching TRBD1. The CDR3 loop spans 14 amino acids. The germline CDR1 and CDR2 sequences are SGHRS and YFSETQ. J was trimmed by 8 bases and V by 4 bases; bases with no gene match: 9. The CDR3 nucleotides read TGCGCCAGCAGCGATACTCCGGGACAGGGAGAAGCTTTCTTT. Translation: CASSDTPGQGEAFF.

This clone was observed a few times. For the CDR3, the DNA is TGTGCCACCGGGGAGGGAGGCACAGATACGCAGTATTTT. Encoded protein: CATGEGGTDTQYF. The V call is TRBV24-1, the J call TRBJ2-3, with 7 positions matching TRBD2. The CDR3 runs to 13 residues. The germline gives CDR1 KGHDR, CDR2 SFDVKD. Losses at the gene ends were 9 bases for V and 1 base for J; bases not matched to a gene: 3.